The 32 T cell receptor beta chains presented below share a single source sample, sequenced in a study of T-cell memory formation after mild COVID-19 (dated by TCRdb to the early 2020s). The library was made by 5' RACE. Sequenced using an Illumina NovaSeq 6000. In TCRdb, the public reads were trimmed at Q25 with fastp and aligned with MiXCR, with productive beta chains retained. Entries are consolidated by CDR3 protein sequence, retaining the most common genes and DNA. This sample comprises 450,000 to 650,000 distinct CDR3 sequences, about 20% of them detected only once. The ten largest clonotypes hold 7% to 9% of the sample. Sequences were obtained from PBMCs or a T cell subset sorted from them (not recorded which). The source of these receptors is an adult woman who had mild COVID-19 (a few samples of this study predate the infection). The sample titles of this study are shuffled in the database, so cell type and time point are left out; the donor was told from shared clones.

V gene TRBV27 combines with J gene TRBJ2-1, with 9 bases that match TRBD2. V trimming: 1 base; J trimming: 6 bases; junction bases outside the gene matches: 4. Germline V gene lookup returns CDR1 MNHEY and CDR2 SMNVEV (reference sequence). The CDR3 has 15 residues. In nucleotides, the CDR3 is TGTGCCAGCAGTTTATTTGGACTAGCGCCCAATGAGCAGTTCTTC. It codes for CASSLFGLAPNEQFF.

This clonotype occurred a few times. This chain connects TRBV19 to TRBJ2-3, with D uncertain. Germline assignment: CDR1 LNHDA and CDR2 SQIVND (reference sequence). The CDR3 loop spans 14 amino acids. V lost 5 bases to trimming and J lost 2 bases, with 11 bases between them. The CDR3 DNA follows: TGTGCCAGTAGTTCCCTTTCGGACACAGATACGCAGTATTTT. It translates to CASSSLSDTDTQYF.

This clonotype was detected only a few times. The chain is built from TRBV7-2 and TRBJ1-3; TRBD1 agrees at 8 bases. The germline gives CDR1 SGHTA, CDR2 FQGNSA. Losses at the gene ends were 5 bases for V and 4 bases for J; bases not matched to a gene: 7. The CDR3 contains 15 residues. DNA for the CDR3: TGTGCCAGCAGCCGGAAGGACAGGGCCGGAAACACCATATATTTT. It specifies CASSRKDRAGNTIYF.

This clonotype has just a few counts. V usage is TRBV7-2 and J usage is TRBJ2-4, with D uncertain. Germline values: CDR1 SGHTA, CDR2 FQGNSA. The CDR3 is made up of 18 amino acids. The V end was cut by 1 base, the J end by 4 bases, with 20 bases between. CDR3 nucleotides: TGTGCCAGCAGCTTAGGAATTCAGAAGCGAAACGGAAAAAACATTCAGTACTTC. Its protein is CASSLGIQKRNGKNIQYF.

The chain links TRBV4-2 to TRBJ2-7; 9 positions agree with TRBD2. The end of the DNA is better explained by TRBJ2-1, so the J call may be wrong. Germline CDR1 LGHNA, CDR2 YNFKEQ. The CDR3 covers 19 residues. CDR3 residues: CASSQFGAGGHLPYNEQFF. CDR3 coding DNA: TGTGCCAGCAGCCAATTTGGAGCGGGAGGCCACCTGCCGTACAATGAGCAGTTCTTC.

The V and J genes are TRBV12-3 or TRBV12-4 and TRBJ2-7; the match to TRBD2 covers 7 bases. This CDR3 has 14 residues. The V and J ends lost 5 bases and 7 bases, in that order; junction bases with no gene match: 11. CDR3: CASSEGGPAEEQYF. CDR3 coding DNA: TGTGCCAGCAGTGAGGGAGGGCCGGCAGAAGAGCAGTACTTC.

In this sample, this clonotype turned up a few times. V gene TRBV12-3 or TRBV12-4 combines with J gene TRBJ2-5, with 11 nucleotides matching TRBD2. The CDR3 has 18 amino acids. V gave up 5 bases and J gave up 1 base; unmatched junction bases: 12. The CDR3 DNA follows: TGTGCCAGCAGTCCCTATTCGACTAGCGGGACCCTCCAAGAGACCCAGTACTTC. Encoded protein: CASSPYSTSGTLQETQYF.

This chain links TRBV7-9 with TRBJ1-2; D gene uncertain. Trimming shortened V by 1 base and J by 8 bases, and 5 bases separated the two germline ends. Germline-derived CDR1 and CDR2 are SEHNR and FQNEAQ (reference sequence). CDR3 length equals 11 residues. CDR3 coding DNA: TGTGCCAGCAGCTTAGGTCAGGGCTACACCTTC. As protein: CASSLGQGYTF.

This clonotype was observed a handful of times. The genes are TRBV24-1 and TRBJ2-5; 7 nucleotides agree with TRBD1. The junction had 7 bases not matched to a gene; V was cut back by 5 bases and J by 2 bases. The CDR3 is 15 amino acids. From germline, CDR1 is KGHDR and CDR2 SFDVKD. The CDR3: CATSGTGGAQETQYF. The CDR3 DNA is TGTGCCACCAGTGGGACAGGTGGGGCACAAGAGACCCAGTACTTC.

The table lists this clonotype with a few counts. The chain employs TRBV5-1 and TRBJ1-1, with D unresolved. Looked up from germline, CDR1 is SGHRS and CDR2 is YFSETQ. V lost 0 bases and J 1 base, leaving 13 bases between the germline ends. There are 16 residues in the CDR3. CDR3 DNA sequence: TGCGCCAGCAGCTTGGGGGCAGGCGGTGGGAACACTGAAGCTTTCTTT. Encoded protein: CASSLGAGGGNTEAFF.

This clonotype was seen a handful of times. V gene TRBV20-1 combines with J gene TRBJ2-7; 7 bases are a match to TRBD1. CDR1 and CDR2 from the germline V gene are DFQATT and SNEGSKA (reference sequence). J gave up 4 bases and V 4 bases, and 16 bases lay outside the gene matches. This CDR3 contains 16 residues. The chain's CDR3 is CSATPQGQKISYEQYF. The CDR3, as DNA: TGCAGTGCTACCCCACAGGGACAGAAGATATCTTACGAGCAGTACTTC.

This clonotype was found a few times. The genes are TRBV7-9 and TRBJ1-1; a possible D gene is TRBD1 (5 bases). Germline V gene data show CDR1 as SEHNR and CDR2 as FQNEAQ (reference sequence). The CDR3 extends over 12 amino acids. Trimming removed 8 bases from V and 10 bases from J, with 17 bases in between. The CDR3 here is CASGPAGGGAFF. The CDR3 DNA is TGTGCCAGCGGTCCAGCGGGGGGGGGAGCTTTCTTT.

The rearrangement joins TRBV14 to TRBJ2-3, with D possibly matching TRBD2 (5 bases). Germline V gene sequence: CDR1 SGHDN, CDR2 FVKESK. CDR3 length: 16 amino acids. V was trimmed by 1 base and J by 2 bases, leaving 13 bases between them. The CDR3 DNA follows: TGTGCCAGCAGCCAAGGGACTTCTCCCTACACAGATACGCAGTATTTT. Translation: CASSQGTSPYTDTQYF.

This chain joins TRBV10-2 and TRBJ2-4; the D call may be TRBD1 or TRBD2 (5 bases each). Germline V gene sequence: CDR1 WSHSY, CDR2 SAAADI. There are 18 residues in the CDR3. Trimming pared 3 bases from V and 0 bases from J, leaving 18 bases between. The CDR3 loop reads CASSDWGASRGAKNIQYF. The CDR3 nucleotides read TGCGCCAGCAGTGATTGGGGAGCGTCGAGGGGAGCCAAAAACATTCAGTACTTC.

In this sample, this clonotype turned up many times. A much larger clone sits a single nucleotide away, making a read error possible. The V call is TRBV7-2, the J call TRBJ2-7, with no clear D. The germline V and J ends were trimmed by 3 bases and 2 bases, with 2 bases remaining between them. The germline V gene has CDR1 SGHTA and CDR2 FQGNSA. CDR3 length: 11 amino acids. CDR3 amino acids: CASSFAYEQYF. In DNA form, the CDR3 reads TGTGCCAGCAGCTTCGCCTACGAGCAGTACTTC. The full variable domain, with the rest looked up from reference TRBV7-2 and TRBJ2-7, is GAGVSQSPSNKVTEKGKDVELRCDPISGHTALYWYRQSLGQGLEFLIYFQGNSAPDKSGLPSDRFSAERTGGSVSTLTIQRTQQEDSAVYLCASSFAYEQYFGPGTRLTVT.

V is TRBV7-3 and J is TRBJ2-7, with D perhaps TRBD1 (5 bases). From germline, CDR1 is SGHTA and CDR2 FQGTGA. This CDR3 has 12 residues. V was pared by 6 bases and J by 4 bases, with 10 bases between. The CDR3 here is CASSRAGYEQYF. In DNA, the CDR3 is TGTGCCAGCAGTCGGGCAGGGTACGAGCAGTACTTC.

The chain recombines TRBV7-9 with TRBJ2-7, with D possibly matching TRBD2 (6 bases). With 5 bases removed from V and 0 bases from J, the gap between germline ends came to 17 bases. Germline-derived CDR1 and CDR2 are SEHNR and FQNEAQ (reference sequence). This CDR3 comprises 16 residues. The CDR3, as DNA: TGTGCCAGCAGCCAATTCCCGGGACTCAACTCCTACGAGCAGTACTTC. Protein: CASSQFPGLNSYEQYF. Looking up the rest from reference TRBV7-9 and TRBJ2-7 gives the full variable domain: DTGVSQNPRHKITKRGQNVTFRCDPISEHNRLYWYRQTLGQGPEFLTYFQNEAQLEKSRLLSDRFSAERPKGSFSTLEIQRTEQGDSAMYLCASSQFPGLNSYEQYFGPGTRLTVT.

This clonotype has a handful of counts. The J gene is TRBJ1-5, the V gene TRBV5-5; tentatively, D is TRBD1 (5 bases). Germline CDR1 is SGHKS and CDR2 is YYEKEE (reference sequence). The germline V and J ends were trimmed by 4 bases and 0 bases, with 11 bases remaining between them. CDR3 length: 15 amino acids. In DNA, the CDR3 is TGTGCCAGCAGCCCCACCGACAGTAGCAATCAGCCCCAGCATTTT. Protein product: CASSPTDSSNQPQHF.

The chain combines TRBV7-9 with TRBJ2-7, with D perhaps TRBD2 (6 bases). Trimming took 0 bases from V and 0 from J, leaving 9 bases between them. The CDR3 runs to 15 residues. Germline CDR1 reads SEHNR; CDR2 reads FQNEAQ (reference sequence). The CDR3 here is CASSLAPSVSYEQYF. The CDR3 coding sequence is TGTGCCAGCAGCTTAGCCCCTAGCGTCTCCTACGAGCAGTACTTC.

The chain carries TRBV7-9 and TRBJ2-7; 14 nucleotides align to TRBD2. Losses at the gene ends were 5 bases for V and 4 bases for J; bases not matched to a gene: 1. CDR1 and CDR2 from the germline V gene are SEHNR and FQNEAQ (reference sequence). CDR3 size: 14 residues. The CDR3 protein is CASSGTSGRYEQYF. CDR3 in DNA: TGTGCCAGCAGCGGGACTAGCGGGAGATACGAGCAGTACTTC.

V is TRBV4-2 and J is TRBJ1-5; 8 bases align to TRBD1. Germline V gene sequence: CDR1 LGHNA, CDR2 YNFKEQ. After removal of 0 bases from V and 7 bases from J, the junction contained 11 bases not matched to a gene. The CDR3 sequence is 17 residues long. The CDR3 DNA follows: TGTGCCAGCAGCCAAGATGCCGGGCAGGGGGCAGGGCAGCCCCAGCATTTT. As protein: CASSQDAGQGAGQPQHF.

This clonotype showed up just a few times. The chain has TRBV6-1 and TRBJ1-3, with TRBD1 matching 9 bases. The junction had 8 bases not matched to a gene; V was cut back by 6 bases and J by 2 bases. The germline CDR1 and CDR2 sequences are MNHNS and SASEGT. The CDR3 has 16 amino acids. In DNA form, the CDR3 reads TGTGCCAGCAGCGAACAGGGGGCTGTGGCTGGAAACACCATATATTTT. Protein: CASSEQGAVAGNTIYF.

The table lists this clonotype with a few counts. The J gene is TRBJ2-1, the V gene TRBV12-3 or TRBV12-4, with TRBD2 matching over 13 bases. The CDR3 loop spans 18 amino acids. Unmatched junction bases numbered 6, after V lost 0 bases and J lost 4 bases. Written as DNA, the CDR3 is TGTGCCAGCAGTTTAGCGGGACTAGCGGGATTTCATTACAATGAGCAGTTCTTC. This translates into CASSLAGLAGFHYNEQFF.

The CDR3 region is CASSVGDSMNTEAFF. The CDR3 nucleotides are TGTGCCAGCAGCGTAGGGGACAGCATGAACACTGAAGCTTTCTTT. The V call is TRBV9, the J call TRBJ1-1; the match to TRBD1 covers 7 bases. V trimming: 0 bases; J trimming: 0 bases; junction bases outside the gene matches: 2. Germline V lookup: CDR1 SGDLS, CDR2 YYNGEE. The CDR3 spans 15 residues.

J is TRBJ2-2 and V is TRBV5-5, with D maybe TRBD2 (6 bases). Trimming took 0 bases from V and 5 from J, leaving 14 bases between them. The CDR3 length is 16 residues. Germline CDR1 and CDR2: SGHKS and YYEKEE (reference sequence). DNA of the CDR3: TGTGCCAGCAGCTTGGGCTGGGGCGGAGGGACCGGGGAGCTGTTTTTT. This gives the protein CASSLGWGGGTGELFF.

This clonotype was counted only a few times. The chain carries TRBV4-1 and TRBJ2-7, with unresolved D. V dropped 0 bases and J dropped 8 bases, with 14 bases sitting between them. The CDR3 consists of 14 residues. Germline V CDR1 and CDR2: MGHRA, YSYEKL. The DNA of the CDR3 is TGCGCCAGCAGCCAAGATAGGAGTTTTGGTAAGCAGTACTTC. It specifies CASSQDRSFGKQYF.

Only a few counts were recorded for this clonotype. The rearrangement joins TRBV7-6 to TRBJ1-3; D is ambiguous. Trimming pared 0 bases from V and 0 bases from J, leaving 15 bases between. CDR1 and CDR2 (germline): SGHVS, FNYEAQ. This CDR3 has 18 residues. CDR3 sequence reads: CASSLALALDFSGNTIYF. DNA for the CDR3: TGTGCCAGCAGCTTAGCGCTCGCTTTAGACTTCTCTGGAAACACCATATATTTT. The full variable domain, its missing parts supplied by reference TRBV7-6 and TRBJ1-3, is GAGVSQSPRYKVTKRGQDVALRCDPISGHVSLYWYRQALGQGPEFLTYFNYEAQQDKSGLPNDRFSAERPEGSISTLTIQRTEQRDSAMYRCASSLALALDFSGNTIYFGEGSWLTVV.

The genes are TRBV7-8 and TRBJ2-3; 12 bases map to TRBD2. J gave up 4 bases and V 5 bases, and 4 bases lay outside the gene matches. Germline CDR1 SGHVS, CDR2 FQNEAQ. The CDR3 loop spans 15 amino acids. CDR3 DNA sequence: TGTGCCAGCAGCCAGACTAGCGGGAGAGCAGATACGCAGTATTTT. Its translation is CASSQTSGRADTQYF.

The chain has TRBV4-1 and TRBJ1-2; D unresolved. Trimming took off 0 bases at V and 1 base at J, with 6 bases between the two ends. Germline V gene lookup returns CDR1 MGHRA and CDR2 YSYEKL. CDR3 length: 14 residues. The chain's CDR3 is CASSQESLNYGYTF. CDR3 in DNA: TGCGCCAGCAGCCAAGAATCCCTTAACTATGGCTACACCTTC.

The chain links TRBV7-2 to TRBJ2-1; tentatively, D is TRBD2 (6 bases). This CDR3 comprises 13 residues. From germline, CDR1 is SGHTA and CDR2 FQGNSA. V lost 10 bases to trimming and J lost 10 bases, with 20 bases between them. In DNA, the CDR3 is TGTGCCACCGGGGACTCCCCCAGAGCGGAGCAGTTCTTC. Residues: CATGDSPRAEQFF.

The rearrangement uses TRBV15 and TRBJ2-1, with 8 nucleotides matching TRBD2. The CDR3 contains 16 residues. The germline V gene has CDR1 LNHNV and CDR2 YYDKDF (reference sequence). Trimming at V came to 5 bases and at J to 8 bases, leaving 14 bases not matched to a gene. This CDR3 reads CATSGLLAVWVDEQFF. The CDR3 DNA follows: TGTGCCACCAGCGGCTTACTAGCGGTCTGGGTCGATGAGCAGTTCTTC.

The V and J genes are TRBV18 and TRBJ1-3; D is perhaps TRBD1 (5 bases). The V end was cut by 3 bases, the J end by 10 bases, with 13 bases between. The germline gives CDR1 KGHSH, CDR2 LQKENI. The CDR3 is 13 amino acids. The CDR3 protein is CASSPYSGTTIYF. CDR3 DNA sequence: TGTGCCAGCTCACCTTATTCAGGGACGACCATATATTTT.